Given below is one TCR beta chain in context. Original handling: By means of reference gene primer amplification, nucleated cell counts were estimated. Sequencing was performed with immunoSEQ multiplex PCR; in TCRdb, only in-frame clones are kept and a portion is missing. V and J calls and clone size come straight from that table; D and trimming were deduced from the DNA. The data hold about 64,000 clones, with roughly four fifths observed a single time. The source of the sample is a study of blood T cell repertoires in COVID-19. Across the whole study: PBMCs, B-cell-depleted T cells, or T cells provided the cDNA or gDNA that made up the material.

The CDR3 consists of 16 residues. CDR1 and CDR2 from the germline V gene are MNHNS and SASEGT. Trimming pared 2 bases from V and 2 bases from J, leaving 13 bases between. Sequencing used peripheral blood. The clonotype originates from a human donor in a cohort sampled during active COVID-19. The chain uses TRBV6-1 and TRBJ1-5; the D gene is possibly TRBD1 (5 bases). DNA for the CDR3: TGTGCCAGCAGTGAATGGAGGGGAGTGGGCAATCAGCCCCAGCATTTT. This translates into CASSEWRGVGNQPQHF.